The 11 T cell receptor beta chains below all came from one sample that was sequenced in a study of sequential checkpoint blockade in melanoma. Specified treatment: randomized to nivolumab then ipilimumab (arm A) or the reverse (arm B). Sequencing used immunoSEQ multiplex PCR; TCRdb keeps in-frame clones, though not all of them. The sample holds under 15,000 clones, 60% to 80% seen once. The source was CD8+ T cells sorted from blood (inferred from file names), collected from a patient given nivolumab and ipilimumab in sequence. These receptors were taken from a human donor with melanoma.

This clone was recorded a few times. J is TRBJ2-1 and V is TRBV5-1, with a tentative D call TRBD1 (6 bases). The V end lost 4 bases, the J end lost 7 bases, and 18 bases lay between the germline ends. Looked up from germline, CDR1 is SGHRS and CDR2 is YFSETQ. The CDR3 has 15 amino acids. The CDR3 DNA follows: TGCGCCAGCAGCCAAGATAAGAGGGACACAAATGAGCAGTTCTTC. Its translation: CASSQDKRDTNEQFF.

The chain combines TRBV19 with TRBJ1-5; the D gene is possibly TRBD1 (5 bases). The germline CDR1 and CDR2 sequences are LNHDA and SQIVND (reference sequence). V lost 2 bases, J lost 5 bases, and 28 bases lay in between. The length of the CDR3 is 20 residues. The CDR3 bases are TGTGCCAGTAGTATAAGCCGGAGAATTCGGACACAACTTTCCTATCAGCCCCAGCATTTT. It codes for CASSISRRIRTQLSYQPQHF.

This chain links TRBV15 with TRBJ2-3; D uncertain. Trimming took 3 bases from V and 5 from J, leaving 18 bases between them. Germline loops: CDR1 LNHNV, CDR2 YYDKDF (reference sequence). CDR3 size: 16 residues. The CDR3 reads CATSSRRGLFRDTQYF. The DNA for the CDR3 is TGTGCCACCAGCAGCCGTCGCGGCCTCTTTCGAGATACGCAGTATTTT. Variable domain in full (rest from reference TRBV15 and TRBJ2-3): DAMVIQNPRYQVTQFGKPVTLSCSQTLNHNVMYWYQQKSSQAPKLLFHYYDKDFNNEADTPDNFQSRRPNTSFCFLDIRSPGLGDTAMYLCATSSRRGLFRDTQYFGPGTRLTVL.

Of note for this clone: The same CDR3 is also encoded by other DNA sequences in this sample. The V call is TRBV6-5, the J call TRBJ2-7; 7 nucleotides align to TRBD2. CDR1 and CDR2 (germline): MNHEY, SVGAGI. This CDR3 is built from 14 residues. The ends lost 6 bases at V and 3 bases at J; junction bases unmatched: 8. CDR3 sequence (DNA): TGTGCCAGCAGCCTCCGGGGAGGGTTCTACGAGCAGTACTTC. It encodes CASSLRGGFYEQYF.

This clone was observed a handful of times. The chain is built from TRBV7-2 and TRBJ2-5; 14 nucleotides align to TRBD2. After removal of 5 bases from V and 2 bases from J, the junction contained 4 bases not matched to a gene. Looked up from germline, CDR1 is SGHTA and CDR2 is FQGNSA. The CDR3 has 16 residues. The CDR3 spells CASSGLAGGRQETQYF. In DNA form, the CDR3 reads TGTGCCAGCAGCGGACTAGCGGGGGGTCGGCAAGAGACCCAGTACTTC.

This chain joins TRBV10-3 and TRBJ2-5; TRBD2 might be the D (6 bases). This CDR3 comprises 14 residues. V lost 10 bases, J lost 2 bases, and 17 bases lay in between. The germline gives CDR1 ENHRY, CDR2 SYGVKD. The CDR3 reads CATMVAVGQETQYF. CDR3 bases: TGTGCCACCATGGTAGCGGTTGGTCAAGAGACCCAGTACTTC.

This chain links TRBV28 with TRBJ2-7, with 8 bases fitting TRBD1. Unmatched junction bases numbered 5, after V lost 2 bases and J lost 5 bases. In germline, CDR1 is MDHEN, CDR2 SYDVKM. The CDR3 has 14 residues. The DNA for the CDR3 is TGTGCCAGCAGTTTAGGACAGGGTTGGAACGAGCAGTACTTC. Its translation is CASSLGQGWNEQYF.

V usage is TRBV6-4 and J usage is TRBJ2-1; 7 positions agree with TRBD1. Germline values: CDR1 MRHNA, CDR2 SNTAGT. V was pared by 5 bases and J by 4 bases, with 5 bases of the junction left unmatched. The CDR3 has 14 amino acids. The CDR3 bases are TGTGCCAGCAGTCCGGGGACAGTATACAATGAGCAGTTCTTC. Translated, it gives CASSPGTVYNEQFF.

V and J are TRBV5-4 and TRBJ2-3, with 8 bases aligning to TRBD2. The germline V gene encodes CDR1 SGHNT and CDR2 YYREEE (reference sequence). The V gene end was trimmed by 0 bases and the J gene end by 5 bases; junction bases not matched to a gene: 5. The CDR3 consists of 15 residues. For the CDR3, the DNA is TGTGCCAGCAGCTTGGCCGTCGGGAGGGGAGATACGCAGTATTTT. It encodes CASSLAVGRGDTQYF.

The genes are TRBV30 and TRBJ2-5; perhaps TRBD2 as D (6 bases). The CDR3 consists of 14 residues. Germline V gives CDR1 GTSNPN, CDR2 SVGIG (reference sequence). V dropped 1 base and J dropped 2 bases, with 11 bases sitting between them. CDR3 amino acids: CAWSGGLQQETQYF. The DNA of the CDR3 is TGTGCCTGGAGTGGGGGACTGCAACAAGAGACCCAGTACTTC.

The CDR3 spells CASSFLGGADGYTF. The CDR3 nucleotides read TGTGCCAGCAGCTTCTTAGGGGGCGCCGATGGCTACACCTTC. The V call is TRBV7-9, the J call TRBJ1-2; 7 bases line up with TRBD1. The germline CDR1 and CDR2 sequences are SEHNR and FQNEAQ (reference sequence). With V trimmed by 3 bases and J by 6 bases, 7 bases remained unmatched. The CDR3 is 14 residues long.